The clone carrying this T cell receptor beta chain was found many times. Antigen: not known. Amplification of TCR alpha and beta CDR3 regions from RNA used iRepertoire nested multiplex PCR. TCRdb called the multiplex PCR reads again in MiXCR, with one record for every CDR3 protein. The top ten clones hold around 20% of a sample with fewer than 200,000 distinct CDR3 sequences, 32% of them seen once. The data stem from a study of glioma-infiltrating T cells. Notes on the study in general: Only very few CDR3 sequences appeared in both tissue and blood.

The V gene lost 2 bases and the J gene lost 0 bases, with 11 bases spanning the gap. The germline gives CDR1 LGHNA, CDR2 YNFKEQ. The CDR3 is 16 residues long. The clonotype was recovered from a human donor with low-grade glioma or glioblastoma, undergoing nonglioma brain surgery, or in good health (not recorded which). The V gene is TRBV4-2, the J gene TRBJ1-3; possible D gene TRBD1, 5 bases. Material for sequencing was glioma tissue, nonneoplastic brain tissue, or PBMCs (not recorded which). The CDR3 bases are TGTGCCAGCAGCCAAAGCCAGGGAAACTCTGGAAACACCATATATTTT. It yields the protein CASSQSQGNSGNTIYF.